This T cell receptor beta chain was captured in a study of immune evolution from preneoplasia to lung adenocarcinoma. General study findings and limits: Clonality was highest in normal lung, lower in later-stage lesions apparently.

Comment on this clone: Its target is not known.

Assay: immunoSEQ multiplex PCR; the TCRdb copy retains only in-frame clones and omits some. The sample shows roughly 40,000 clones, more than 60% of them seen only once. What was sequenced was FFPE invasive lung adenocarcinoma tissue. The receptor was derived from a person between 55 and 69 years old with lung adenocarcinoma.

The CDR3 reads CASSLDYRTDTQYF. In nucleotides, the CDR3 is TGTGCCAGCAGCTTAGATTACCGCACAGATACGCAGTATTTT. This chain joins TRBV11-2 and TRBJ2-3, with unresolved D. Trimming cost V 0 bases and J 1 base, with 5 bases left between them. The CDR3 is 14 amino acids. Germline CDR1 reads SGHAT; CDR2 reads FQNNGV.